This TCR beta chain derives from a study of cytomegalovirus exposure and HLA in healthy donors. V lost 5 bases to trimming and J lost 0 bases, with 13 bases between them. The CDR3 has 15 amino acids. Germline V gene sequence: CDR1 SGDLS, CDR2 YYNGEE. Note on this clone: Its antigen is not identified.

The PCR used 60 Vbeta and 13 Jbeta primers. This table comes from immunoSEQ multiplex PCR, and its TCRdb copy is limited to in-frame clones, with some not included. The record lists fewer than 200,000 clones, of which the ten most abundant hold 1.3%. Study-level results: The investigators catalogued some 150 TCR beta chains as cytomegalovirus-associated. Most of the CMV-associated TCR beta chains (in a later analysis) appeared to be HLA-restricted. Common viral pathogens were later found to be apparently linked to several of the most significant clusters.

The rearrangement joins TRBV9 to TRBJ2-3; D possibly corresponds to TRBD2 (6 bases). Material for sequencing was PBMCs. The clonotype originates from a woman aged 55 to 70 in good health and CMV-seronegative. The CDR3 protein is CASSYGGPSTDTQYF. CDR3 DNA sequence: TGTGCCAGCAGTTACGGGGGTCCGAGCACAGATACGCAGTATTTT.